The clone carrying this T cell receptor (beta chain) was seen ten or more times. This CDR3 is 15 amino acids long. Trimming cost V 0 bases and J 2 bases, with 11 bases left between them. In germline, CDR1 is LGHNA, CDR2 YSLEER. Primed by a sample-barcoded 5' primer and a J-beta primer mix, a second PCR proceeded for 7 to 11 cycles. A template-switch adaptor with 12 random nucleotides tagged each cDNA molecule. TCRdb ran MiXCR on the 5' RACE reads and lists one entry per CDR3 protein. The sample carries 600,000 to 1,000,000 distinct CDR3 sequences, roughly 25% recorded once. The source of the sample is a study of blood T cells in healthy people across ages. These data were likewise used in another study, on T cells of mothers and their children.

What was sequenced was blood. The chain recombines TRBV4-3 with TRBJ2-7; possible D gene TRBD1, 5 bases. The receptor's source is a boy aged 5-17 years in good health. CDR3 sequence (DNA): TGCGCCAGCAGCCAAGACCCAGGGAATACCTACGAGCAGTACTTC. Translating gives CASSQDPGNTYEQYF.